This TCR beta chain was recorded in a study of PD-1 blockade in classical Hodgkin lymphoma. There are 14 residues in the CDR3. V shed 5 bases and J shed 0 bases, with 9 bases lying between them. Germline loops: CDR1 SGHVS, CDR2 FQNEAQ. Profiled with immunoSEQ multiplex PCR; TCRdb holds only in-frame clones, not every one. The table shows some 150,000 clones, with less than 80% occurring only once. Each patient relapsed following autologous stem cell transplantation, and prior brentuximab vedotin exposure differed. Sample: peripheral blood mononuclear cells (PBMCs), taken before the second cycle of nivolumab. The rearrangement links TRBV7-8 to TRBJ2-3; perhaps D is TRBD1 or TRBD2 (5 bases each). This clonotype was sampled from a human donor with classical Hodgkin lymphoma. The DNA of the CDR3 is TGTGCCAGCAGCCGATGGGACAGCACAGATACGCAGTATTTT. It specifies CASSRWDSTDTQYF. Filled out from reference TRBV7-8 and TRBJ2-3, the complete variable domain reads GAGVSQSPRYKVAKRGQDVALRCDPISGHVSLFWYQQALGQGPEFLTYFQNEAQLDKSGLPSDRFFAERPEGSVSTLKIQRTQQEDSAVYLCASSRWDSTDTQYFGPGTRLTVL.